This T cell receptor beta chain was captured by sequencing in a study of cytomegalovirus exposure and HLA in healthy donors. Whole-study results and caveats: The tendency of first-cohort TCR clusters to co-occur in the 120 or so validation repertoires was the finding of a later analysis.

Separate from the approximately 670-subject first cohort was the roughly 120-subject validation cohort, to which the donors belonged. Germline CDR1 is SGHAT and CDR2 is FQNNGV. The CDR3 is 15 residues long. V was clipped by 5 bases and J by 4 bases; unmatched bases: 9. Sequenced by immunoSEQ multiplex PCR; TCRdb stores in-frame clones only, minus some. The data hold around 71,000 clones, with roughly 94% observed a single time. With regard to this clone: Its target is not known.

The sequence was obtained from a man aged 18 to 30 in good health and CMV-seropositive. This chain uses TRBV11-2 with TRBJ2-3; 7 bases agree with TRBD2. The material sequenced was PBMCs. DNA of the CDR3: TGTGCCAGCAGCCCCTATAGCGGGTTCGCAGATACGCAGTATTTT. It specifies CASSPYSGFADTQYF.